This T cell receptor (beta chain) was found in a study of CD8+ T cells in alopecia areata. Study details: For the treated group, dosing was oral tofacitinib at 5 to 10 mg twice daily.

Following RNA extraction, reverse transcription yielded cDNA that acted as the sequencing template. The assay was immunoSEQ multiplex PCR, and TCRdb's table has in-frame clones only and misses some. The table has about 180,000 clones, roughly 63% seen once; the top ten hold 1.5% to 2%. Trimming left V 1 base short and J 2 bases short, with 6 bases between. There are 15 residues in the CDR3. Germline CDR1 SGHVS, CDR2 FQNEAQ. The sequencing used CD4+ T cells sorted from blood, collected at week 0. This receptor was identified in a human donor with alopecia areata. The chain is built from TRBV7-8 and TRBJ2-6; no firm D call. The CDR3 is CASSLGVAGANVLTF. The CDR3 nucleotides read TGTGCCAGCAGCTTAGGGGTCGCTGGGGCCAACGTCCTGACTTTC.